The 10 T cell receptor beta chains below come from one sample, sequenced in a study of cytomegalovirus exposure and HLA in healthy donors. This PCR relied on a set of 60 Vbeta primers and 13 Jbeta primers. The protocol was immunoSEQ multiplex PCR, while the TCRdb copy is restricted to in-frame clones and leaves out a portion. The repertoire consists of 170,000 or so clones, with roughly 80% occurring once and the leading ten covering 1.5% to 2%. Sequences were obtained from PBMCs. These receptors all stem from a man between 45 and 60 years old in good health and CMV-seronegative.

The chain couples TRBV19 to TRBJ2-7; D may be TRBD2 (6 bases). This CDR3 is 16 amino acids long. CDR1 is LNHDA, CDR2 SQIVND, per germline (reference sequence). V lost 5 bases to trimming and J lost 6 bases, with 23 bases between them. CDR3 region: CASSSPPGAVYGEQYF. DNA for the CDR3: TGTGCCAGTAGTTCCCCACCGGGAGCCGTGTACGGCGAGCAGTACTTC. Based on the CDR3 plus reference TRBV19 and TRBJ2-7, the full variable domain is DGGITQSPKYLFRKEGQNVTLSCEQNLNHDAMYWYRQDPGQGLRLIYYSQIVNDFQKGDIAEGYSVSREKKESFPLTVTSAQKNPTAFYLCASSSPPGAVYGEQYFGPGTRLTVT.

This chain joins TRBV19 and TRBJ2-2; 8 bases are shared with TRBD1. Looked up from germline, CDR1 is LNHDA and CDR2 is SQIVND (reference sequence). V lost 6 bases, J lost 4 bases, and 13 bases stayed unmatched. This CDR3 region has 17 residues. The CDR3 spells CASSTRQGSVGTGELFF. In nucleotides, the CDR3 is TGTGCCAGTAGCACTCGACAGGGGTCAGTTGGCACCGGGGAGCTGTTTTTT.

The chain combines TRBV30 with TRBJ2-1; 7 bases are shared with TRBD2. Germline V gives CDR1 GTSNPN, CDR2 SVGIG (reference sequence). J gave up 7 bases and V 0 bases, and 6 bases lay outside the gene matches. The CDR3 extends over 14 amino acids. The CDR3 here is CAWSVGLNKNEQFF. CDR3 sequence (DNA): TGTGCCTGGAGTGTGGGACTAAACAAAAATGAGCAGTTCTTC. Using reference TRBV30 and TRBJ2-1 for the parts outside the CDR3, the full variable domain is SQTIHQWPATLVQPVGSPLSLECTVEGTSNPNLYWYRQAAGRGLQLLFYSVGIGQISSEVPQNLSASRPQDRQFILSSKKLLLSDSGFYLCAWSVGLNKNEQFFGPGTRLTVL.

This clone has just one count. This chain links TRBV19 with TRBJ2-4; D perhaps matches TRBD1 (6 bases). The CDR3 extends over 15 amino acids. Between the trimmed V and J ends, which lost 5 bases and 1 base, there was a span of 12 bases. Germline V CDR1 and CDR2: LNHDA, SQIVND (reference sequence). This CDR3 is CASSEQGRAKNIQYF. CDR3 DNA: TGTGCCAGTAGTGAACAGGGACGGGCCAAAAACATTCAGTACTTC.

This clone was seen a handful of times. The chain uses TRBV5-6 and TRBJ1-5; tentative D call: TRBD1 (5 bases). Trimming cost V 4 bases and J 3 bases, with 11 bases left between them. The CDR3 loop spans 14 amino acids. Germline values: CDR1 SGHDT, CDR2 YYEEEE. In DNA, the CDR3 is TGTGCCAGCAGCGCGGGACTAGTCAATCAGCCCCAGCATTTT. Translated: CASSAGLVNQPQHF.

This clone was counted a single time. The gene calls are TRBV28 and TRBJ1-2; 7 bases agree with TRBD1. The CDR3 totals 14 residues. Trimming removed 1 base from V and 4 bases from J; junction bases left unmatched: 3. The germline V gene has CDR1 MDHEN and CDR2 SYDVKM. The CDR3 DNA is TGTGCCAGCAGTTTATTCCCAGGGGGCTATGGCTACACCTTC. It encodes CASSLFPGGYGYTF.

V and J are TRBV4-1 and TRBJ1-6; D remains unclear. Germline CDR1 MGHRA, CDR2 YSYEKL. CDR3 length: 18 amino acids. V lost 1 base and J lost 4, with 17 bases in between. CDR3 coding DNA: TGCGCCAGCAGCCAAGGTGGAGCCAAGGCGGGGTATAATTCACCCCTCCACTTT. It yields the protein CASSQGGAKAGYNSPLHF.

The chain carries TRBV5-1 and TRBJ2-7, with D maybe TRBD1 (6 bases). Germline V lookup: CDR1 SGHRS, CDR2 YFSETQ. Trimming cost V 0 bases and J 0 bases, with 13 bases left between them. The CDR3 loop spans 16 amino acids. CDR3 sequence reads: CASSLDRAGTSYEQYF. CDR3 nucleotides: TGCGCCAGCAGCTTGGACAGGGCAGGAACCTCCTACGAGCAGTACTTC.

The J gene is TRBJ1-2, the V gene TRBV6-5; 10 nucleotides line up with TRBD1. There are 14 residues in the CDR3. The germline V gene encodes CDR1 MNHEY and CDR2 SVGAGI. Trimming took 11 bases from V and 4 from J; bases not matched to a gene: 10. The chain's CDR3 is CAGGRTGGVYGYTF. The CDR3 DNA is TGTGCCGGCGGAAGGACAGGGGGAGTCTATGGCTACACCTTC.

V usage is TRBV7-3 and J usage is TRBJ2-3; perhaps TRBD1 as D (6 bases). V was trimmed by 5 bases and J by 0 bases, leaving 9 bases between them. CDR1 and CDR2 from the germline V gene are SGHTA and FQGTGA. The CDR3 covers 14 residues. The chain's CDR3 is CASSTGTSTDTQYF. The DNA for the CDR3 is TGTGCCAGCAGCACCGGGACAAGCACAGATACGCAGTATTTT.